What follows are 32 T cell receptor beta chains derived from one specimen sequenced in a study of beta chain features in type 1 diabetes. Expressed TCRB transcripts were sequenced because the isolated RNA had all been reverse transcribed beforehand. The table came from immunoSEQ multiplex PCR; TCRdb's copy has only in-frame clones and leaves some out. The table includes approximately 170,000 clones, 7.8% detected once. Study-wide results and limits: Type 1 diabetes patients showed a moderate but significant shortening of TCRB CDR3s in all four CD4+ subsets.

Antigens for these TCRs are unknown. The sequenced sample was central memory CD4+ T cells from blood. The receptors were sampled from a woman in her forties with type 1 diabetes.

This sequence joins TRBV5-1 and TRBJ2-7; D is possibly TRBD2 (5 bases). The CDR3 sequence is 15 residues long. Germline values: CDR1 SGHRS, CDR2 YFSETQ. Trimming left V 0 bases short and J 1 base short, with 11 bases between. CDR3 region: CASSLAPDLSYEQYF. CDR3 sequence (DNA): TGCGCCAGCAGCTTGGCCCCGGACTTATCCTACGAGCAGTACTTC.

In its sample, this clone was seen a few times. V is TRBV7-6 and J is TRBJ2-7; 7 bases match TRBD1. Trimming at V came to 4 bases and at J to 1 base, leaving 10 bases not matched to a gene. This CDR3 has 16 amino acids. The germline gives CDR1 SGHVS, CDR2 FNYEAQ. The CDR3 DNA reads as TGTGCCAGCAGCTCCATAGGGGGCAGGGGATCCTACGAGCAGTACTTC. Amino acids: CASSSIGGRGSYEQYF.

V gene TRBV7-2 combines with J gene TRBJ2-1; D perhaps matches TRBD2 (5 bases). Deletions cut 3 bases from V and 6 bases from J, with 9 bases between. This CDR3 is 13 amino acids long. Germline CDR1 SGHTA, CDR2 FQGNSA. The DNA for the CDR3 is TGTGCCAGCAGCTTCGGACTTCTCAATGAGCAGTTCTTC. It is translated as CASSFGLLNEQFF.

This clone was seen a single time. The chain combines TRBV6-5 with TRBJ2-3; 9 nucleotides line up with TRBD1. The CDR3 spans 14 residues. J was trimmed by 6 bases and V by 5 bases; bases with no gene match: 6. Germline V lookup: CDR1 MNHEY, CDR2 SVGAGI. DNA of the CDR3: TGTGCCAGCAGTCGCCGGACAGGGGACGATACGCAGTATTTT. Protein product: CASSRRTGDDTQYF.

CDR3: CASSSSGRETTGELFF. The CDR3 DNA reads as TGCGCCAGCAGCTCGAGCGGGAGAGAAACCACCGGGGAGCTGTTTTTT. V usage is TRBV5-1 and J usage is TRBJ2-2; 8 positions match TRBD2. CDR3 length: 16 residues. Germline CDR1 and CDR2: SGHRS and YFSETQ. The J segment lost 4 bases and the V segment lost 3 bases, leaving 8 bases of the junction unmatched.

This clone came up a few times. The J gene is TRBJ1-1, the V gene TRBV19; TRBD1 agrees at 7 bases. The CDR3 is made up of 13 amino acids. From germline, CDR1 is LNHDA and CDR2 SQIVND (reference sequence). V shed 7 bases, J shed 4 bases, and the junction held 6 bases outside the gene matches. The CDR3 loop reads CASTPDRSTEAFF. In DNA form, the CDR3 reads TGTGCCAGTACCCCGGACAGGAGCACTGAAGCTTTCTTT. The whole variable domain, filled in from reference TRBV19 and TRBJ1-1, reads DGGITQSPKYLFRKEGQNVTLSCEQNLNHDAMYWYRQDPGQGLRLIYYSQIVNDFQKGDIAEGYSVSREKKESFPLTVTSAQKNPTAFYLCASTPDRSTEAFFGQGTRLTVV.

V gene TRBV28 combines with J gene TRBJ1-5, with D perhaps TRBD1 (6 bases). CDR1 is MDHEN and CDR2 is SYDVKM in the germline V gene. V was clipped by 5 bases and J by 2 bases, with 16 bases between them. The CDR3 has 16 residues. CDR3 sequence (DNA): TGTGCCAGCAGTCGACTACGACAGGCTGGCAATCAGCCCCAGCATTTT. Translated, it gives CASSRLRQAGNQPQHF.

This clone was seen only a few times. This chain uses TRBV5-6 with TRBJ2-7, with 12 positions matching TRBD1. There are 15 residues in the CDR3. Germline loops: CDR1 SGHDT, CDR2 YYEEEE. V lost 4 bases and J lost 6; bases outside the gene matches: 8. The CDR3 region has the DNA TGTGCCAGCAGCCCTCGGGACAGGGGGCTTCGCGAGCAGTACTTC. This translates into CASSPRDRGLREQYF.

A note on this clone: Other DNA variants within this sample encode the same CDR3. The V gene is TRBV6-5, the J gene TRBJ2-7, with 9 bases identical to TRBD1. The CDR3 extends over 14 amino acids. Trimming cost V 3 bases and J 4 bases; bases outside gene matches: 4. CDR1 MNHEY and CDR2 SVGAGI come from the germline V gene. CDR3 nucleotides: TGTGCCAGCAGTTATCGAGACAGGGGGTACGAGCAGTACTTC. Protein: CASSYRDRGYEQYF.

V is TRBV10-3 and J is TRBJ1-2; 7 positions match TRBD1. The CDR3 sequence is 14 residues long. CDR1 ENHRY and CDR2 SYGVKD come from the germline V gene. J was trimmed by 4 bases and V by 0 bases; bases with no gene match: 2. The CDR3: CAISESTGAYGYTF. The CDR3 region has the DNA TGTGCCATCAGTGAGTCAACAGGGGCCTATGGCTACACCTTC.

The table lists this clone with a few counts. The rearrangement uses TRBV5-6 and TRBJ2-1; perhaps TRBD2 as D (5 bases). The CDR3 is 14 residues long. The V end lost 2 bases, the J end lost 1 base, and 7 bases lay between the germline ends. Germline V gene sequence: CDR1 SGHDT, CDR2 YYEEEE. The CDR3 loop reads CASSFGESYNEQFF. CDR3 DNA sequence: TGTGCCAGCAGCTTCGGGGAGTCCTACAATGAGCAGTTCTTC.

This chain uses TRBV19 with TRBJ2-5; TRBD2 aligns across 7 bases. The CDR3 is 12 amino acids. V gave up 10 bases and J gave up 9 bases; unmatched junction bases: 11. Germline CDR1 reads LNHDA; CDR2 reads SQIVND (reference sequence). CDR3 residues: CATEALGRAQYF. The DNA of the CDR3 is TGTGCCACCGAGGCCCTTGGGAGGGCCCAGTACTTC. Complete variable domain (other parts from reference TRBV19 and TRBJ2-5): DGGITQSPKYLFRKEGQNVTLSCEQNLNHDAMYWYRQDPGQGLRLIYYSQIVNDFQKGDIAEGYSVSREKKESFPLTVTSAQKNPTAFYLCATEALGRAQYFGPGTRLLVL.

This clone showed up just a few times. The genes are TRBV27 and TRBJ2-7; 7 nucleotides agree with TRBD2. There are 14 residues in the CDR3. Losses at the gene ends were 6 bases for V and 7 bases for J; bases not matched to a gene: 12. Per germline, CDR1 MNHEY and CDR2 SMNVEV (reference sequence). This CDR3 reads CASSSSGRAREQYF. DNA for the CDR3: TGTGCCAGCAGCTCCTCGGGGAGGGCAAGGGAGCAGTACTTC.

The V gene is TRBV5-1, the J gene TRBJ2-5, with 9 nucleotides matching TRBD2. The CDR3 is 15 amino acids. CDR1 and CDR2 from the germline V gene are SGHRS and YFSETQ. V lost 0 bases and J lost 0; bases outside the gene matches: 0. In DNA, the CDR3 is TGCGCCAGCAGCTTGGGACTAGCGGACCAAGAGACCCAGTACTTC. Translation gives CASSLGLADQETQYF. Together with reference TRBV5-1 and TRBJ2-5, the CDR3 gives the full variable domain: KAGVTQTPRYLIKTRGQQVTLSCSPISGHRSVSWYQQTPGQGLQFLFEYFSETQRNKGNFPGRFSGRQFSNSRSEMNVSTLELGDSALYLCASSLGLADQETQYFGPGTRLLVL.

V is TRBV4-2 and J is TRBJ1-1, with 8 bases identical to TRBD1. Looked up from germline, CDR1 is LGHNA and CDR2 is YNFKEQ. This CDR3 has 13 residues. With V trimmed by 2 bases and J by 4 bases, 0 bases remained unmatched. The CDR3 sequence is CASSQQGATEAFF. CDR3 coding DNA: TGTGCCAGCAGCCAACAGGGGGCCACTGAAGCTTTCTTT.

Only a few counts were recorded for this clone. The V gene is TRBV6-6, the J gene TRBJ2-1; 9 positions agree with TRBD1. Germline CDR1 is MNHNY and CDR2 is SVGAGI (reference sequence). V was clipped by 4 bases and J by 9 bases; unmatched bases: 10. The CDR3 length is 15 residues. The CDR3 DNA is TGTGCCAGCAGTTTTACCGGGACAGGGAACGGTGAGCAGTTCTTC. Protein sequence: CASSFTGTGNGEQFF.

This clone appeared many times. CDR3 amino acids: CASSQEGGGLTYEQYF. The DNA for the CDR3 is TGCGCCAGCAGCCAAGAAGGCGGGGGCCTTACCTACGAGCAGTACTTC. The chain links TRBV4-1 to TRBJ2-7; tentatively, D is TRBD2 (7 bases). V was pared by 0 bases and J by 2 bases, with 14 bases between. The length of the CDR3 is 16 residues. Germline V gives CDR1 MGHRA, CDR2 YSYEKL.

The CDR3 region has the DNA TGTGCCAGCAGCTTAGGGACTAGCGGGGCCGGGGGGGAGACCCAGTACTTC. This encodes CASSLGTSGAGGETQYF. The J gene is TRBJ2-5, the V gene TRBV7-3, with TRBD2 identical over 13 bases. V trimming: 2 bases; J trimming: 5 bases; junction bases outside the gene matches: 8. CDR1 SGHTA and CDR2 FQGTGA come from the germline V gene. The CDR3 extends over 17 amino acids. The full variable domain, with the rest looked up from reference TRBV7-3 and TRBJ2-5, is GAGVSQTPSNKVTEKGKYVELRCDPISGHTALYWYRQSLGQGPEFLIYFQGTGAADDSGLPNDRFFAVRPEGSVSTLKIQRTERGDSAVYLCASSLGTSGAGGETQYFGPGTRLLVL.

This clone was detected only a few times. The rearrangement joins TRBV18 to TRBJ2-3; D call uncertain. This CDR3 is built from 16 residues. Germline lookup yields CDR1 KGHSH and CDR2 LQKENI. The ends were cut back, 5 bases at V and 0 bases at J, with 15 bases in the middle. CDR3 bases: TGTGCCAGCTCAGCTAACACGGCCGGGAGCACAGATACGCAGTATTTT. It is translated as CASSANTAGSTDTQYF.

The chain combines TRBV6-5 with TRBJ2-1; TRBD1 might be the D (5 bases). Germline V gene lookup returns CDR1 MNHEY and CDR2 SVGAGI. The CDR3 loop spans 16 amino acids. V dropped 6 bases and J dropped 0 bases, with 15 bases sitting between them. DNA for the CDR3: TGTGCCAGCAGCTACGGACACATTAGCTCCTACAATGAGCAGTTCTTC. This sequence encodes CASSYGHISSYNEQFF.

The chain links TRBV5-4 to TRBJ1-1; D might be TRBD1 (5 bases). This CDR3 spans 13 amino acids. Per the germline V gene, CDR1 is SGHNT and CDR2 is YYREEE (reference sequence). The V end was cut by 7 bases, the J end by 1 base, with 11 bases between. In DNA form, the CDR3 reads TGTGCCAGCGGGGCCGGGGGGAACACTGAAGCTTTCTTT. Translating gives CASGAGGNTEAFF.

The V gene is TRBV4-3, the J gene TRBJ2-2; 12 nucleotides agree with TRBD2. Germline values: CDR1 LGHNA, CDR2 YSLEER. The CDR3 runs to 16 residues. Trimming took 4 bases from V and 3 from J; bases not matched to a gene: 3. CDR3 DNA: TGCGCCAGCAGCCTACTAGCGGGAGGCGACACCGGGGAGCTGTTTTTT. Protein: CASSLLAGGDTGELFF.

The table lists this clone with a few counts. V gene TRBV7-2 combines with J gene TRBJ1-1; D is unclear. Germline CDR1 is SGHTA and CDR2 is FQGNSA. The length of the CDR3 is 12 residues. V was pared by 0 bases and J by 11 bases, with 10 bases between. The DNA of the CDR3 is TGTGCCAGCAGCTTAGCCGGGATCGGGGCTTTCTTT. Translating it yields CASSLAGIGAFF.

This rearrangement joins TRBV29-1 to TRBJ1-2; a weak D match, TRBD1 (6 bases). Deletions cut 4 bases from V and 4 bases from J, with 10 bases between. The germline gives CDR1 SQVTM, CDR2 ANQGSEA. This CDR3 is 12 amino acids long. The CDR3 DNA is TGCAGCGTTGGGGACATATCCTATGGCTACACCTTC. Protein sequence: CSVGDISYGYTF.

The chain recombines TRBV30 with TRBJ1-2; 7 positions match TRBD1. Germline assignment: CDR1 GTSNPN and CDR2 SVGIG (reference sequence). V shed 5 bases, J shed 3 bases, and the junction held 6 bases outside the gene matches. The CDR3 contains 13 residues. The CDR3 reads CAWYSQGDYGYTF. The CDR3 coding sequence is TGTGCCTGGTACTCCCAGGGGGACTATGGCTACACCTTC. Full variable domain (outside the CDR3, taken from reference TRBV30 and TRBJ1-2): SQTIHQWPATLVQPVGSPLSLECTVEGTSNPNLYWYRQAAGRGLQLLFYSVGIGQISSEVPQNLSASRPQDRQFILSSKKLLLSDSGFYLCAWYSQGDYGYTFGSGTRLTVV.

The V and J genes are TRBV9 and TRBJ1-1; 9 bases are shared with TRBD1. The V segment lost 4 bases and the J segment 4 bases; nucleotides outside the gene matches: 2. This CDR3 is built from 13 residues. In germline, CDR1 is SGDLS, CDR2 YYNGEE. The CDR3 bases are TGTGCCAGCAGCCCGACAGGGGGCACTGAAGCTTTCTTT. Its translation: CASSPTGGTEAFF.

This clone was seen a few times. The chain links TRBV6-6 to TRBJ2-2, with D maybe TRBD2 (5 bases). From germline, CDR1 is MNHNY and CDR2 SVGAGI (reference sequence). CDR3 length: 15 amino acids. Trimming stripped 3 bases from V and 5 bases from J, with 13 bases between. The CDR3 protein is CASSYLSRRTGELFF. In DNA form, the CDR3 reads TGTGCCAGCAGTTATCTATCTAGGAGGACCGGGGAGCTGTTTTTT.

This clone was detected a few times. V usage is TRBV27 and J usage is TRBJ1-2, with D possibly being TRBD1 (6 bases). Germline loops: CDR1 MNHEY, CDR2 SMNVEV (reference sequence). The CDR3 is made up of 14 amino acids. Trimming took off 7 bases at V and 7 bases at J, with 19 bases between the two ends. CDR3 loop: CASTTRSGEGGYTF. The DNA for the CDR3 is TGTGCCAGCACCACACGATCAGGGGAGGGTGGCTACACCTTC.

This clone has ten or more counts. This sequence joins TRBV27 and TRBJ2-7; a weak D match, TRBD1 (6 bases). The CDR3 runs 16 residues. From germline, CDR1 is MNHEY and CDR2 SMNVEV (reference sequence). V lost 2 bases, J lost 7 bases, and 21 bases lay in between. The CDR3 region is CASSLQGPVPLGEQYF. The CDR3 DNA reads as TGTGCCAGCAGTTTACAGGGGCCCGTTCCCTTAGGGGAGCAGTACTTC.

V usage is TRBV7-3 and J usage is TRBJ2-7, with 11 bases fitting TRBD1. CDR1 and CDR2 (germline): SGHTA, FQGTGA. V dropped 3 bases and J dropped 3; count of bases not matched to a gene: 4. The CDR3 contains 15 residues. CDR3 sequence reads: CASSLGQGGFYEQYF. The CDR3 DNA reads as TGTGCCAGCAGCTTGGGACAGGGGGGATTCTACGAGCAGTACTTC.

This clone was picked up a small number of times. The CDR3 spells CASSYLGGTEAFF. Written as DNA, the CDR3 is TGTGCCAGCAGTTACCTAGGGGGCACTGAAGCTTTCTTT. The chain carries TRBV6-5 and TRBJ1-1, with TRBD1 as a possible D gene (6 bases). The CDR3 totals 13 residues. Trimming pared 2 bases from V and 4 bases from J, leaving 8 bases between. From germline, CDR1 is MNHEY and CDR2 SVGAGI.

This clone has a handful of counts. The CDR3, as DNA: TGTGCCAGCTCACCGGGACAGGGAGAATGGAACACTGAAGCTTTCTTT. This codes for CASSPGQGEWNTEAFF. This chain links TRBV18 with TRBJ1-1, with TRBD1 matching over 9 bases. There are 16 residues in the CDR3. The ends lost 3 bases at V and 1 base at J; junction bases unmatched: 6. In germline, CDR1 is KGHSH, CDR2 LQKENI.